Below are 25 T cell receptor beta chains sequenced from a single sample in a study of blood T cell repertoires in COVID-19. Here immunoSEQ multiplex PCR was the method, and the copy in TCRdb shows in-frame clones only, minus some. The table includes some 150,000 clones, 80% to 90% detected once. Sequenced material: peripheral blood. Receptor source: a woman aged 55-70 years with active COVID-19.

The chain uses TRBV14 and TRBJ2-7; possibly TRBD2 for D (6 bases). The CDR3 is made up of 18 amino acids. V lost 4 bases, J lost 0 bases, and 22 bases lay in between. Germline V lookup: CDR1 SGHDN, CDR2 FVKESK. The CDR3 sequence: CASSPGPLRGDFSYEQYF. In DNA, the CDR3 is TGTGCCAGCAGCCCGGGACCGTTGCGCGGGGATTTCTCCTACGAGCAGTACTTC.

Comments on this clone: The junction shows a germline mismatch at one end, possibly a read error. This rearrangement joins TRBV4-3 to TRBJ1-6; maybe TRBD1 (5 bases). The CDR3 contains 15 residues. Per germline, CDR1 LGHNA and CDR2 YSLEER. The CDR3 spells CASSSDRSFNSPLHF. The CDR3 bases are TGCGCCAGCAGCTCCGACAGATCCTTTAATTCACCCCTCCACTTT.

The V gene is TRBV18, the J gene TRBJ2-7; the match to TRBD2 covers 10 bases. There are 15 residues in the CDR3. V was pared by 1 base and J by 2 bases, with 2 bases of the junction left unmatched. Looked up from germline, CDR1 is KGHSH and CDR2 is LQKENI. For the CDR3, the DNA is TGTGCCAGCTCACCACTCAGCGGGAGGGCCTACGAGCAGTACTTC. Translation: CASSPLSGRAYEQYF.

In the case of this clone: A junction end diverges from the germline sequence, so it may reflect a read error. The V call is TRBV7-7, the J call TRBJ2-7, with 11 bases lining up with TRBD1. Germline V gives CDR1 SSHAT, CDR2 FNYEAQ (reference sequence). This CDR3 is 13 amino acids long. Written as DNA, the CDR3 is TGTGCTAGCAGCCGTGGACAGGGGGCTGAGCAGTACTTC. Residues: CASSRGQGAEQYF.

This chain connects TRBV19 to TRBJ1-6; 10 bases line up with TRBD1. The CDR3 extends over 15 amino acids. V shed 4 bases and J 10 bases; nucleotides not matched to a gene: 7. Germline CDR1 reads LNHDA; CDR2 reads SQIVND (reference sequence). The CDR3 loop is CASSSAGTGESPLHF. CDR3 nucleotide sequence: TGTGCCAGTAGTAGCGCCGGGACAGGGGAATCACCCCTCCACTTT.

CDR3 amino acids: CASSLGLAGGQTQYF. The CDR3 DNA reads as TGTGCCAGCAGCTTAGGACTAGCGGGAGGGCAGACCCAGTACTTC. This rearrangement joins TRBV7-2 to TRBJ2-5, with 14 bases lining up with TRBD2. Per the germline V gene, CDR1 is SGHTA and CDR2 is FQGNSA. The CDR3 extends over 15 amino acids. The V gene end was trimmed by 1 base and the J gene end by 6 bases; junction bases not matched to a gene: 1.

The chain combines TRBV6-1 with TRBJ1-3, with 8 positions matching TRBD1. Unmatched junction bases numbered 8, after V lost 0 bases and J lost 4 bases. Looked up from germline, CDR1 is MNHNS and CDR2 is SASEGT. The CDR3 loop spans 17 amino acids. The CDR3 sequence is CASSEAPGQAYGNTIYF. The CDR3, as DNA: TGTGCCAGCAGTGAAGCGCCGGGACAGGCGTACGGAAACACCATATATTTT.

The genes are TRBV28 and TRBJ1-6; 9 nucleotides line up with TRBD1. Germline V gene lookup returns CDR1 MDHEN and CDR2 SYDVKM. J lost 7 bases, V lost 7 bases, and 14 bases had no gene match. The CDR3 spans 17 residues. Here the CDR3 reads CASNRRDRVIGNSPLHF. In nucleotides, the CDR3 is TGTGCCAGCAACAGACGGGACAGGGTGATTGGCAATTCACCCCTCCACTTT.

The V call is TRBV6-2 or TRBV6-3, the J call TRBJ2-5, with D perhaps matching TRBD2 (5 bases). CDR3 size: 15 residues. V dropped 6 bases and J dropped 5 bases, with 19 bases sitting between them. Germline V gene data show CDR1 as MNHEY and CDR2 as SVGEGT. CDR3 region: CASRPSGREWETQYF. The CDR3 DNA reads TGTGCCAGCAGACCTTCGGGAAGGGAGTGGGAGACCCAGTACTTC.

CDR3 nucleotides: TGTGCCAGTAGTCTCGTCGCAGGGTTGAGCACCGGGGAGCTGTTTTTT. This sequence encodes CASSLVAGLSTGELFF. The rearrangement uses TRBV19 and TRBJ2-2; maybe TRBD1 (5 bases). The CDR3 has 16 residues. V lost 5 bases, J lost 4 bases, and 17 bases lay in between. The germline gives CDR1 LNHDA, CDR2 SQIVND (reference sequence). Supplemented by reference TRBV19 and TRBJ2-2, the full variable domain reads DGGITQSPKYLFRKEGQNVTLSCEQNLNHDAMYWYRQDPGQGLRLIYYSQIVNDFQKGDIAEGYSVSREKKESFPLTVTSAQKNPTAFYLCASSLVAGLSTGELFFGEGSRLTVL.

This chain connects TRBV6-5 to TRBJ1-2; 8 bases match TRBD1. V gave up 7 bases and J gave up 8 bases; unmatched junction bases: 6. The CDR3 is 12 amino acids. Germline V gene data show CDR1 as MNHEY and CDR2 as SVGAGI. CDR3: CASTSTGGGYTF. The DNA for the CDR3 is TGTGCCAGCACCTCTACAGGGGGGGGCTACACCTTC.

The CDR3 loop reads CASSPPGGSYEQYF. In DNA form, the CDR3 reads TGTGCCAGCTCACCTCCAGGGGGTTCCTACGAGCAGTACTTC. J is TRBJ2-7 and V is TRBV18; 7 bases fit TRBD1. The CDR3 length is 14 residues. V dropped 3 bases and J dropped 1; count of bases not matched to a gene: 3. Germline V gene lookup returns CDR1 KGHSH and CDR2 LQKENI.

The rearrangement joins TRBV4-3 to TRBJ1-3; perhaps TRBD2 as D (6 bases). TRBJ2-2 explains the end of the DNA better; the J call may be wrong. Germline assignment: CDR1 LGHNA and CDR2 YSLEER. The CDR3 contains 15 residues. The CDR3 reads CASSQDLGGRGELFF. CDR3 nucleotide sequence: TGCGCCAGCAGCCAAGATCTGGGGGGACGAGGGGAGCTGTTTTTT.

The chain has TRBV11-2 and TRBJ2-5; D uncertain. In germline, CDR1 is SGHAT, CDR2 FQNNGV. The CDR3 sequence is 13 residues long. V lost 0 bases, J lost 4 bases, and 6 bases lay in between. The CDR3 region has the DNA TGTGCCAGCAGCTTAGAGCGGATAGAGACCCAGTACTTC. Its translation: CASSLERIETQYF. Based on the CDR3 plus reference TRBV11-2 and TRBJ2-5, the full variable domain is EAGVAQSPRYKIIEKRQSVAFWCNPISGHATLYWYQQILGQGPKLLIQFQNNGVVDDSQLPKDRFSAERLKGVDSTLKIQPAKLEDSAVYLCASSLERIETQYFGPGTRLLVL.

This chain connects TRBV5-6 to TRBJ1-5; no reliable D call. CDR3 size: 13 residues. Germline CDR1 reads SGHDT; CDR2 reads YYEEEE. V shed 0 bases and J shed 5 bases, with 6 bases lying between them. The CDR3 DNA follows: TGTGCCAGCAGCTTGGCGGGGTATCAGCCCCAGCATTTT. Translating gives CASSLAGYQPQHF. Variable domain in full (rest from reference TRBV5-6 and TRBJ1-5): DAGVTQSPTHLIKTRGQQVTLRCSPKSGHDTVSWYQQALGQGPQFIFQYYEEEERQRGNFPDRFSGHQFPNYSSELNVNALLLGDSALYLCASSLAGYQPQHFGDGTRLSIL.

V gene TRBV6-2 or TRBV6-3 combines with J gene TRBJ2-1, with 7 bases matching TRBD2. The CDR3 is made up of 15 amino acids. Germline assignment: CDR1 MNHEY and CDR2 SVGEGT. Trimming cost V 5 bases and J 5 bases; bases outside gene matches: 9. This chain's CDR3 is CASSPRTSAHNEQFF. CDR3 coding DNA: TGTGCCAGCAGTCCACGAACTAGCGCGCACAATGAGCAGTTCTTC.

This sequence joins TRBV5-4 and TRBJ2-1; 13 bases are a match to TRBD2. The CDR3 sequence is 16 residues long. The germline V gene has CDR1 SGHNT and CDR2 YYREEE (reference sequence). The trim removed 4 bases at V and 2 bases at J, leaving 3 bases unmatched. CDR3 residues: CASSRLAGGPYNEQFF. The CDR3 nucleotides read TGTGCCAGCAGCAGACTAGCGGGGGGCCCCTACAATGAGCAGTTCTTC.

The chain is built from TRBV27 and TRBJ2-3; possibly TRBD1 for D (5 bases). The CDR3 extends over 14 amino acids. Germline V CDR1 and CDR2: MNHEY, SMNVEV (reference sequence). Trimming took 2 bases from V and 2 from J, leaving 8 bases between them. This chain's CDR3 is CASSLGHNTDTQYF. The CDR3, as DNA: TGTGCCAGCAGTTTAGGACACAACACAGATACGCAGTATTTT.

This clone was recorded once. The rearrangement links TRBV10-2 to TRBJ2-1; 8 nucleotides match TRBD1. The ends lost 3 bases at V and 0 bases at J; junction bases unmatched: 7. CDR1 is WSHSY and CDR2 is SAAADI in the germline V gene. There are 17 residues in the CDR3. CDR3 coding DNA: TGCGCCAGCAGTGACACCAGGGGGCGAGGCTCCTACAATGAGCAGTTCTTC. Translated: CASSDTRGRGSYNEQFF.

The chain carries TRBV24-1 and TRBJ1-2; TRBD1 agrees at 7 bases. CDR1 is KGHDR, CDR2 SFDVKD, per germline. After removal of 3 bases from V and 3 bases from J, the junction contained 6 bases not matched to a gene. The CDR3 has 15 amino acids. CDR3 region: CATSDTRQGYYGYTF. CDR3 coding DNA: TGTGCCACCAGTGATACTAGACAGGGATACTATGGCTACACCTTC.

The chain carries TRBV6-6 and TRBJ1-5; weak D call: TRBD1 (5 bases). The CDR3 loop spans 12 amino acids. The V and J ends lost 8 bases and 4 bases respectively, with 9 bases between them. Germline CDR1 is MNHNY and CDR2 is SVGAGI (reference sequence). The CDR3 reads CASFGGNQPQHF. The CDR3 coding sequence is TGTGCCAGCTTCGGGGGAAATCAGCCCCAGCATTTT.

The rearrangement links TRBV5-4 to TRBJ2-1; the match to TRBD2 covers 12 bases. In germline, CDR1 is SGHNT, CDR2 YYREEE (reference sequence). The CDR3 covers 18 residues. V was pared by 6 bases and J by 2 bases, with 12 bases of the junction left unmatched. The CDR3 DNA reads TGTGCCAGCAAGCCCGGGCTAGCGGGAGGGCCCCCCTACAATGAGCAGTTCTTC. It specifies CASKPGLAGGPPYNEQFF.

The chain uses TRBV18 and TRBJ1-2, with a weak D call TRBD1 (6 bases). CDR3 length: 13 residues. In germline, CDR1 is KGHSH, CDR2 LQKENI. V dropped 3 bases and J dropped 5 bases, with 10 bases sitting between them. This CDR3 is CASSPSRGYGYTF. In DNA form, the CDR3 reads TGTGCCAGCTCACCGTCCAGGGGTTATGGCTACACCTTC.

The chain has TRBV6-5 and TRBJ1-6; 8 bases are shared with TRBD1. The germline CDR1 and CDR2 sequences are MNHEY and SVGAGI. There are 15 residues in the CDR3. Losses at the gene ends were 2 bases for V and 8 bases for J; bases not matched to a gene: 5. The CDR3 is CASSYVTGEDSPLHF. CDR3 coding DNA: TGTGCCAGCAGTTACGTGACAGGGGAGGATTCACCCCTCCACTTT.

The chain carries TRBV28 and TRBJ2-1; 8 bases map to TRBD2. This CDR3 contains 14 residues. The V gene's germline CDR1 is MDHEN and CDR2 SYDVKM. Trimming took 11 bases from V and 6 from J; bases not matched to a gene: 12. The CDR3 DNA reads TGTGCCCACTCCCTCGGGACTAGGCTCAATGAGCAGTTCTTC. Its protein is CAHSLGTRLNEQFF.